This passage covers 20 T cell receptor beta chains from one sample sequenced in a study of cytomegalovirus exposure and HLA in healthy donors. Profiling relied on immunoSEQ multiplex PCR, and the TCRdb table lists in-frame clones only, not all of them. Of over 100,000 clones in the sample, 85% to 90% were seen once. Material: PBMCs. These receptors were obtained from a woman between 18 and 29 years old in good health and CMV-seropositive.

This clone has only one observation. This chain joins TRBV19 and TRBJ2-2, with a weak D call TRBD1 (6 bases). CDR1 and CDR2 (germline): LNHDA, SQIVND (reference sequence). The CDR3 totals 13 residues. The germline V and J ends were trimmed by 9 bases and 6 bases, with 14 bases remaining between them. The CDR3, as DNA: TGTGCCAGCCGACAGGAACGGCCCGGGGAGCTGTTTTTT. It translates to CASRQERPGELFF.

The genes are TRBV6-5 and TRBJ1-2; 7 bases align to TRBD1. Germline loops: CDR1 MNHEY, CDR2 SVGAGI. This CDR3 is 15 amino acids long. Trimming at V came to 2 bases and at J to 5 bases, leaving 8 bases not matched to a gene. Here the CDR3 reads CASSYRASGGYGYTF. The CDR3 nucleotides read TGTGCCAGCAGTTACCGAGCCTCAGGGGGGTATGGCTACACCTTC.

The chain is built from TRBV30 and TRBJ1-6; D is unclear. The CDR3 runs 13 residues. Germline CDR1 is GTSNPN and CDR2 is SVGIG (reference sequence). V lost 1 base to trimming and J lost 7 bases, with 8 bases between them. Here the CDR3 reads CAWSEERNSPLHF. The CDR3 bases are TGTGCCTGGAGTGAAGAGAGAAATTCACCCCTCCACTTT.

In this sample, this clone turned up many times. The chain links TRBV7-9 to TRBJ2-6; D uncertain. The CDR3 length is 14 residues. Trimming took 3 bases from V and 3 from J, leaving 6 bases between them. Per the germline V gene, CDR1 is SEHNR and CDR2 is FQNEAQ (reference sequence). The CDR3 sequence is CASSFSLGANVLTF. DNA of the CDR3: TGTGCCAGCAGCTTCTCCCTTGGGGCCAACGTCCTGACTTTC.

The chain joins TRBV10-2 to TRBJ2-7; 7 nucleotides align to TRBD1. Germline V gives CDR1 WSHSY, CDR2 SAAADI. The CDR3 covers 14 residues. After removal of 5 bases from V and 3 bases from J, the junction contained 7 bases not matched to a gene. Written as DNA, the CDR3 is TGCGCCAGCAGTCCACGACAGGGAATCTACGAGCAGTACTTC. The encoded protein is CASSPRQGIYEQYF.

V gene TRBV18 combines with J gene TRBJ2-4; tentative D call: TRBD1 (5 bases). CDR3 length equals 13 residues. CDR1 is KGHSH and CDR2 is LQKENI in the germline V gene. V lost 3 bases and J 9 bases, leaving 12 bases between the germline ends. This chain's CDR3 is CASSPGQGGIQYF. CDR3 bases: TGTGCCAGCTCACCGGGGCAGGGCGGCATTCAGTACTTC.

With respect to this clone: Relative to the germline gene, one junction end is altered; a read error may explain this. V usage is TRBV27 and J usage is TRBJ1-1; weak D call: TRBD1 (6 bases). The germline V gene has CDR1 MNHEY and CDR2 SMNVEV (reference sequence). The CDR3 is 13 amino acids. The CDR3: CASSFGQNTEVFF. The CDR3 DNA reads TGTGCCAGCAGTTTTGGACAGAACACTGAAGTTTTCTTT.

This rearrangement joins TRBV2 to TRBJ2-5, with 7 bases matching TRBD2. Germline CDR1 SNHLY, CDR2 FYNNEI. This CDR3 has 14 amino acids. The V and J ends lost 4 bases and 4 bases, in that order; junction bases with no gene match: 6. CDR3 sequence (DNA): TGTGCCAGCAGTGGGGTGCGGGGGAGAGAGACCCAGTACTTC. Encoded protein: CASSGVRGRETQYF.

This sequence joins TRBV9 and TRBJ1-1; TRBD1 is a possible D gene (6 bases). Trimming shortened V by 4 bases and J by 1 base, and 8 bases separated the two germline ends. CDR3 length equals 13 residues. The germline V gene encodes CDR1 SGDLS and CDR2 YYNGEE. CDR3 region: CASSPRGNTEAFF. CDR3 DNA sequence: TGTGCCAGCAGCCCCAGGGGGAACACTGAAGCTTTCTTT. Filled out from reference TRBV9 and TRBJ1-1, the complete variable domain reads DSGVTQTPKHLITATGQRVTLRCSPRSGDLSVYWYQQSLDQGLQFLIQYYNGEERAKGNILERFSAQQFPDLHSELNLSSLELGDSALYFCASSPRGNTEAFFGQGTRLTVV.

The chain joins TRBV6-1 to TRBJ2-7; tentatively, D is TRBD2 (6 bases). V shed 8 bases and J shed 1 base, with 9 bases lying between them. There are 12 residues in the CDR3. Per germline, CDR1 MNHNS and CDR2 SASEGT. The CDR3 spells CASRLASYEQYF. The DNA for the CDR3 is TGTGCCAGCCGGCTAGCGTCCTACGAGCAGTACTTC.

This chain uses TRBV9 with TRBJ1-5; 8 bases line up with TRBD1. CDR3 length: 15 residues. Germline V gene lookup returns CDR1 SGDLS and CDR2 YYNGEE. V was pared by 4 bases and J by 2 bases, with 5 bases of the junction left unmatched. The CDR3 spells CASSRQGSGNQPQHF. CDR3 in DNA: TGTGCCAGCAGCAGACAGGGGTCGGGCAATCAGCCCCAGCATTTT.

The chain is built from TRBV30 and TRBJ2-7, with 9 bases matching TRBD2. The V segment lost 5 bases and the J segment 5 bases; nucleotides outside the gene matches: 10. Germline lookup yields CDR1 GTSNPN and CDR2 SVGIG (reference sequence). CDR3 size: 14 residues. CDR3: CAWAAGTSLHEQYF. CDR3 DNA sequence: TGTGCCTGGGCCGCAGGGACTAGCTTACACGAGCAGTACTTC.

The rearrangement joins TRBV9 to TRBJ2-3, with TRBD2 matching over 11 bases. Per germline, CDR1 SGDLS and CDR2 YYNGEE. The CDR3 has 16 amino acids. The J segment lost 4 bases and the V segment lost 3 bases, leaving 7 bases of the junction unmatched. DNA for the CDR3: TGTGCCAGCAGCGATAATGTAGCGGGAGGGCCAGATACGCAGTATTTT. Protein: CASSDNVAGGPDTQYF.

The rearrangement uses TRBV9 and TRBJ1-1; perhaps TRBD1 as D (6 bases). Germline V gene sequence: CDR1 SGDLS, CDR2 YYNGEE. The CDR3 consists of 14 residues. Trimming took off 1 base at V and 5 bases at J, with 12 bases between the two ends. For the CDR3, the DNA is TGTGCCAGCAGCGTATCGGGGGGCAAGACTGAAGCTTTCTTT. Its translation is CASSVSGGKTEAFF.

The gene calls are TRBV6-5 and TRBJ1-1; D possibly corresponds to TRBD1 (6 bases). The CDR3 has 16 amino acids. V dropped 0 bases and J dropped 6 bases, with 17 bases sitting between them. In germline, CDR1 is MNHEY, CDR2 SVGAGI. The CDR3 sequence: CASSYSWGGLGAEAFF. The DNA for the CDR3 is TGTGCCAGCAGTTACTCATGGGGGGGCCTCGGCGCTGAAGCTTTCTTT.

This rearrangement joins TRBV5-4 to TRBJ1-1, with TRBD1 matching 8 bases. Unmatched junction bases numbered 6, after V lost 4 bases and J lost 7 bases. In germline, CDR1 is SGHNT, CDR2 YYREEE (reference sequence). CDR3 length equals 13 residues. CDR3 protein: CASSQQGGIEAFF. Here the CDR3 DNA reads TGTGCCAGCAGCCAACAGGGGGGAATTGAAGCTTTCTTT.

The chain links TRBV9 to TRBJ2-5; D is unresolved. The CDR3 totals 12 residues. CDR1 and CDR2 from the germline V gene are SGDLS and YYNGEE. Trimming removed 4 bases from V and 0 bases from J, with 4 bases in between. Written as DNA, the CDR3 is TGTGCCAGCAGCCGGGACCAAGAGACCCAGTACTTC. Translation gives CASSRDQETQYF.

This chain connects TRBV6-1 to TRBJ2-7; D is ambiguous. With 1 base removed from V and 2 bases from J, the gap between germline ends came to 12 bases. Per the germline V gene, CDR1 is MNHNS and CDR2 is SASEGT. CDR3 length: 15 amino acids. Here the CDR3 reads CASSEGSGLPYEQYF. The CDR3 DNA is TGTGCCAGCAGTGAAGGGTCGGGTTTACCCTACGAGCAGTACTTC.

This chain connects TRBV7-8 to TRBJ2-1, with 12 bases fitting TRBD2. CDR1 SGHVS and CDR2 FQNEAQ come from the germline V gene. Trimming at V came to 5 bases and at J to 8 bases, leaving 19 bases not matched to a gene. The CDR3 totals 19 residues. The CDR3 DNA follows: TGTGCCAGCAGCCCCCCCCCATATTCGACTAGCGGGAGTAGCTATGAGCAGTTCTTC. Translation gives CASSPPPYSTSGSSYEQFF.

This sequence joins TRBV6-5 and TRBJ1-4; D is undetermined. The CDR3 has 13 residues. With 6 bases removed from V and 10 bases from J, the gap between germline ends came to 15 bases. CDR1 is MNHEY and CDR2 is SVGAGI in the germline V gene. Here the CDR3 DNA reads TGTGCCAGCAGCCCCGGCACTGGGAGAAAACTGTTTTTT. Its translation is CASSPGTGRKLFF.